This T cell receptor beta chain stems from a study of PD-L1 blockade in urothelial cancer. Study overall: Blood was tested 3 weeks (second dose) and 6 weeks into treatment. Findings and caveats of the study: Pretreatment clonality of the blood TCR repertoire below the median was predictive of superior survival.

V shed 2 bases and J 2 bases; nucleotides not matched to a gene: 10. Germline V gene data show CDR1 as SEHNR and CDR2 as FQNEAQ (reference sequence). The CDR3 spans 17 residues. Turning to this clone: Its antigen is currently unknown.

Some clones are missing from TCRdb's copy, which holds only in-frame ones; the method was immunoSEQ multiplex PCR. Of more than 45,000 clones in the sample, more than 70% were seen once. The sequenced sample was PBMCs, obtained around atezolizumab (anti-PD-L1) treatment. The chain joins TRBV7-9 to TRBJ2-7, with TRBD1 matching 9 bases. This receptor was taken from a man aged 80 or over with urothelial cancer. CDR3 sequence (DNA): TGTGCCAGCAGCTTAAAGGGAGGACAGGGGCTACCCTACGAGCAGTACTTC. As protein: CASSLKGGQGLPYEQYF. Drawing the rest from reference TRBV7-9 and TRBJ2-7, the complete variable domain is DTGVSQNPRHKITKRGQNVTFRCDPISEHNRLYWYRQTLGQGPEFLTYFQNEAQLEKSRLLSDRFSAERPKGSFSTLEIQRTEQGDSAMYLCASSLKGGQGLPYEQYFGPGTRLTVT.